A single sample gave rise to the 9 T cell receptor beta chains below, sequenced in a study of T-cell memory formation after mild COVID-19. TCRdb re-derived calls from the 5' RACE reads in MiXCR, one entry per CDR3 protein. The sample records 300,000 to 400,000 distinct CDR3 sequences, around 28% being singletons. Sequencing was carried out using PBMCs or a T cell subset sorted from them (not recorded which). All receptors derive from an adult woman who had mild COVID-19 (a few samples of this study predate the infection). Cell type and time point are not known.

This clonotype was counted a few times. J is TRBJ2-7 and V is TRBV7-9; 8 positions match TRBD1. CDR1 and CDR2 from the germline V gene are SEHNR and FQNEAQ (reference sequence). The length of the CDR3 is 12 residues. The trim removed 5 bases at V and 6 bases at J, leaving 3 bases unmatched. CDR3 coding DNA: TGTGCCAGCAGCCTGACAGGGGCCGAGCAGTACTTC. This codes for CASSLTGAEQYF.

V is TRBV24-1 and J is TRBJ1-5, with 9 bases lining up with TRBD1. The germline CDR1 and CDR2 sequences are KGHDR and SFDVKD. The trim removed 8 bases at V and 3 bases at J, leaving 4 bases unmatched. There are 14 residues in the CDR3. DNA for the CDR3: TGTGCCACCAAGGGACAGGGAAACAATCAGCCCCAGCATTTT. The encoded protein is CATKGQGNNQPQHF.

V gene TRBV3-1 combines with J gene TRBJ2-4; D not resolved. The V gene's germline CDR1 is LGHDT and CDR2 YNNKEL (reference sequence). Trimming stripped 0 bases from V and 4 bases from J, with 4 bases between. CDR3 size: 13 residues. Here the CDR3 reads CASSQDSKNIQYF. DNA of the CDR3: TGTGCCAGCAGCCAAGATTCGAAAAACATTCAGTACTTC.

This CDR3 is CASSLQYSAPTGTYEQYF. The CDR3 DNA reads as TGTGCCAGCAGCTTGCAATATTCAGCCCCCACAGGGACCTACGAGCAGTACTTC. The rearrangement links TRBV5-6 to TRBJ2-7; D might be TRBD1 (6 bases). Trimming pared 1 base from V and 2 bases from J, leaving 22 bases between. CDR1 is SGHDT and CDR2 is YYEEEE in the germline V gene. The CDR3 is 18 residues long.

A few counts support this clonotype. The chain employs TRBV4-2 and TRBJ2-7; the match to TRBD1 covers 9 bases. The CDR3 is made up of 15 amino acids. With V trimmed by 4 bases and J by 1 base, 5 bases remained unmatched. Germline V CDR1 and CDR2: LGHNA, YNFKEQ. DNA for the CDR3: TGTGCCAGCAGCCCCCGGACAGGGGTTTCCTACGAGCAGTACTTC. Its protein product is CASSPRTGVSYEQYF.

CDR3 loop: CSVSPRAGEADTQYF. The CDR3 DNA reads as TGCAGCGTTTCTCCGAGAGCGGGAGAAGCAGATACGCAGTATTTT. The chain employs TRBV29-1 and TRBJ2-3, with TRBD2 matching 8 bases. The CDR3 is 15 residues long. Germline V gene sequence: CDR1 SQVTM, CDR2 ANQGSEA. Trimming removed 5 bases from V and 4 bases from J; junction bases left unmatched: 11.

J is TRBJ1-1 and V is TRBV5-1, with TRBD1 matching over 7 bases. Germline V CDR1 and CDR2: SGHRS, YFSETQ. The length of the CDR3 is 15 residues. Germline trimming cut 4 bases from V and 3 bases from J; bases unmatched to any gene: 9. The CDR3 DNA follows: TGCGCCAGCAGCCCGCGGACAGGCTCCTACACTGAAGCTTTCTTT. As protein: CASSPRTGSYTEAFF.

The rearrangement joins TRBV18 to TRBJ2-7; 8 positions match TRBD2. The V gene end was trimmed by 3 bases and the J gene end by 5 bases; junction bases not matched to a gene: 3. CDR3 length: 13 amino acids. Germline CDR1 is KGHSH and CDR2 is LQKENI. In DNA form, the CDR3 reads TGTGCCAGCTCACCCTCGGGAGGGGACGAGCAGTACTTC. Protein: CASSPSGGDEQYF.

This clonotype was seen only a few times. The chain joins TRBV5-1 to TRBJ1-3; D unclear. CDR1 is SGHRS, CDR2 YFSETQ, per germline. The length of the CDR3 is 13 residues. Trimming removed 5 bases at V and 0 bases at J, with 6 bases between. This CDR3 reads CASRQNSGNTIYF. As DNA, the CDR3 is TGCGCCAGCAGACAAAACTCTGGAAACACCATATATTTT.